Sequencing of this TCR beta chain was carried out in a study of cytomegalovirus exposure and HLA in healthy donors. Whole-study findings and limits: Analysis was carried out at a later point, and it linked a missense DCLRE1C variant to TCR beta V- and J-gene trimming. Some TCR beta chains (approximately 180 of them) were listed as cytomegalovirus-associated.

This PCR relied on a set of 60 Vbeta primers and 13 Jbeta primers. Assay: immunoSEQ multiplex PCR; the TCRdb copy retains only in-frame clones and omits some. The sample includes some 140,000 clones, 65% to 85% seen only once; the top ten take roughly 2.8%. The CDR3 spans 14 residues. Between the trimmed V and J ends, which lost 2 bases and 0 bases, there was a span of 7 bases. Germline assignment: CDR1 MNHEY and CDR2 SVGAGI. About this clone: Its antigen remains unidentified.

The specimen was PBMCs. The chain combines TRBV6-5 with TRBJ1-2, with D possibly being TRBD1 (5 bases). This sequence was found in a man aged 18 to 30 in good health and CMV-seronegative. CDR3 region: CASSYEQANYGYTF. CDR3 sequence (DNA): TGTGCCAGCAGTTACGAACAGGCTAACTATGGCTACACCTTC.